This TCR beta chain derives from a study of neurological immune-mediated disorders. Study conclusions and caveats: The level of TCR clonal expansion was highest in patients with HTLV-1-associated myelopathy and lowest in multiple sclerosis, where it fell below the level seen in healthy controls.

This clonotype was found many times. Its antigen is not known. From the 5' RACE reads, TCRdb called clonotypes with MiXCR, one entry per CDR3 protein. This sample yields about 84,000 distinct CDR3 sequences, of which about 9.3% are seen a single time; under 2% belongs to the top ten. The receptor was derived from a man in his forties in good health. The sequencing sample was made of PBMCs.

In DNA, the CDR3 is TGTGCCAGCAGCTACCCGCCAGGGCCGGCCGGGGAGCTGTTTTTT. Translation gives CASSYPPGPAGELFF. V and J are TRBV3-1 and TRBJ2-2; D possibly corresponds to TRBD1 (5 bases). V shed 5 bases and J shed 6 bases, with 16 bases lying between them. CDR1 is LGHDT, CDR2 YNNKEL, per germline (reference sequence). This CDR3 is 15 amino acids long.